This TCR beta chain was identified in a study of T cells after yellow fever vaccination. Via MiXCR, TCRdb re-called the 5' RACE reads, giving one row per CDR3 protein. The sample contains about 220,000 distinct CDR3 sequences, approximately 3% of which appear only once. Study-wide findings and caveats: Contamination by abundant bulk-population clonotypes could be present in FACS-sorted repertoires. Reappearance after the booster was seen for most primary-vaccination clones, at 95% to 98% CD4 and around 90% CD8.

A few counts support this clonotype. Its cognate antigen is unknown. Per germline, CDR1 MNHEY and CDR2 SVGEGT. With 10 bases removed from V and 9 bases from J, the gap between germline ends came to 18 bases. The CDR3 spans 12 residues. The TCR comes from a man between 18 and 35 years old who received the YFV17D yellow fever vaccine. V usage is TRBV6-2 or TRBV6-3 and J usage is TRBJ2-5; tentatively, D is TRBD2 (6 bases). The source material was CD4+ T cells sorted from PBMCs, sampled 10 days after the yellow fever booster vaccination. CDR3 amino acids: CATDSGGHAQYF. DNA for the CDR3: TGTGCCACCGACTCCGGGGGTCATGCCCAGTACTTC.